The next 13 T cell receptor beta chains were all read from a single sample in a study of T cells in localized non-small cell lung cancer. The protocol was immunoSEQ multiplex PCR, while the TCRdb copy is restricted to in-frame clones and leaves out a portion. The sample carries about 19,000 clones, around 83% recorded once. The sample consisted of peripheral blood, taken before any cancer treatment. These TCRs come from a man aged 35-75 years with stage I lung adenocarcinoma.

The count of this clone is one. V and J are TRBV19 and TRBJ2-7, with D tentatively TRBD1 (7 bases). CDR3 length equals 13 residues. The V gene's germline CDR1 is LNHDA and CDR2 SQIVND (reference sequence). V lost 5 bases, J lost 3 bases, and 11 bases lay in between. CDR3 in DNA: TGTGCCAGTAGTTCGCAGGGGGGCTACGAGCAGTACTTC. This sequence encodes CASSSQGGYEQYF.

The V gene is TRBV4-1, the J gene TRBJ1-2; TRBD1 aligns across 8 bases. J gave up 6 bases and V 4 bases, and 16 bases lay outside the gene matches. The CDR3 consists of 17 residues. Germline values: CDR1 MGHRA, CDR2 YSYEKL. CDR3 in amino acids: CASSPWGETGGLHGYTF. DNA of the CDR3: TGCGCCAGCAGCCCGTGGGGGGAAACAGGGGGACTTCATGGCTACACCTTC.

The CDR3 loop is CASSLSAGVYEKLFF. The CDR3 DNA is TGTGCCAGCAGTTTATCAGCGGGGGTCTACGAAAAACTGTTTTTT. The V and J genes are TRBV27 and TRBJ1-4, with D possibly matching TRBD1 (5 bases). V shed 0 bases and J shed 8 bases, with 13 bases lying between them. Looked up from germline, CDR1 is MNHEY and CDR2 is SMNVEV (reference sequence). The CDR3 covers 15 residues.

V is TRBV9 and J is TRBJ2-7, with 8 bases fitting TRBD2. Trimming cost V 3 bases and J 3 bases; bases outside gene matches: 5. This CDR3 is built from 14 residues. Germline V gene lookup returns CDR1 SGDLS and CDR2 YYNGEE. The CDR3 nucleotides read TGTGCCAGCAGCGAGGGAGCGGGGGTCTACGAGCAGTACTTC. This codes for CASSEGAGVYEQYF.

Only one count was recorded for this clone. In DNA form, the CDR3 reads TGCGCCAGCAGCTACCGACAAAACGCAGATACGCAGTATTTT. Its translation: CASSYRQNADTQYF. The chain employs TRBV5-1 and TRBJ2-3, with no clear D. Germline CDR1 is SGHRS and CDR2 is YFSETQ. The CDR3 extends over 14 amino acids. The V gene lost 3 bases and the J gene lost 4 bases, with 12 bases spanning the gap.

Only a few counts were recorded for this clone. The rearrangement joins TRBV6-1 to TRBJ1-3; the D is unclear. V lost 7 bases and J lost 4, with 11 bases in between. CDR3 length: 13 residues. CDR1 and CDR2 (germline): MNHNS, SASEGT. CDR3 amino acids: CASMGMTGNTIYF. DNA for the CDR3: TGTGCCAGCATGGGCATGACAGGAAACACCATATATTTT.

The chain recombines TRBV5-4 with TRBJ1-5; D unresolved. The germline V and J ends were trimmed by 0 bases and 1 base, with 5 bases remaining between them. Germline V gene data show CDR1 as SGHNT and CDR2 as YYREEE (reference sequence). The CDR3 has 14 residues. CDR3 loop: CASSLGGSNQPQHF. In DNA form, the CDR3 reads TGTGCCAGCAGCTTGGGTGGCAGCAATCAGCCCCAGCATTTT.

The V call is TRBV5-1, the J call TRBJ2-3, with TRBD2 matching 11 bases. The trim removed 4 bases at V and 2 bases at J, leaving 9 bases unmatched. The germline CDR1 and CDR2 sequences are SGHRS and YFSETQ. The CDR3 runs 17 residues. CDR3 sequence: CASSRPGLADYTDTQYF. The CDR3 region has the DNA TGCGCCAGCAGCCGCCCGGGACTAGCGGACTACACAGATACGCAGTATTTT.

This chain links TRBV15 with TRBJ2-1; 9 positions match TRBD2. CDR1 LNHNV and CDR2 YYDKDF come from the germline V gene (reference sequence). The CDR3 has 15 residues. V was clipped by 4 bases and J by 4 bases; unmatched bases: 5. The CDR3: CATSTRLADYNEQFF. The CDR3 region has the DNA TGTGCCACCAGCACTCGACTAGCGGATTACAATGAGCAGTTCTTC.

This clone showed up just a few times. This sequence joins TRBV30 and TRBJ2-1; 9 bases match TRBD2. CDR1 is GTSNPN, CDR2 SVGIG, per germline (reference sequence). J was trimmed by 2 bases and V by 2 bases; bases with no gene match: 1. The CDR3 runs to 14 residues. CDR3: CAWSRLAAYNEQFF. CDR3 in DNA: TGTGCCTGGAGTCGACTAGCGGCCTACAATGAGCAGTTCTTC. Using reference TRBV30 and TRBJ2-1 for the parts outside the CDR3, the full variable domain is SQTIHQWPATLVQPVGSPLSLECTVEGTSNPNLYWYRQAAGRGLQLLFYSVGIGQISSEVPQNLSASRPQDRQFILSSKKLLLSDSGFYLCAWSRLAAYNEQFFGPGTRLTVL.

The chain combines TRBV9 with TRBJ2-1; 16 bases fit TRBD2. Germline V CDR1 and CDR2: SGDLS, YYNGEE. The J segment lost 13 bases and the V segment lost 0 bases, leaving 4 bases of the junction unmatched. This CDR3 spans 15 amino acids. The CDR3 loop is CASSVVGLAGGSQFF. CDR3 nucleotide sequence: TGTGCCAGCAGCGTAGTGGGACTAGCGGGAGGGTCTCAGTTCTTC.

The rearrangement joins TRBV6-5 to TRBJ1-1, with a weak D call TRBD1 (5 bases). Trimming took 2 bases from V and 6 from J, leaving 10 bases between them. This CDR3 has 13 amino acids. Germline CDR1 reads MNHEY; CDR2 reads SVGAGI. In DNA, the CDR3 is TGTGCCAGCAGTTACGGGACTCCCGCTGAAGCTTTCTTT. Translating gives CASSYGTPAEAFF.

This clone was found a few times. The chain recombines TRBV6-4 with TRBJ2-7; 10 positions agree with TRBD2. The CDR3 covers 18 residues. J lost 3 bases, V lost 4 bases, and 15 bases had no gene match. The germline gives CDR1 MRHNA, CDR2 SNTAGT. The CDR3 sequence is CASSGRVVAGGSGYEQYF. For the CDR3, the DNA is TGTGCCAGCAGTGGTAGGGTGGTAGCGGGGGGATCCGGCTACGAGCAGTACTTC.